This T cell receptor (beta chain) derives from a study of cytomegalovirus exposure and HLA in healthy donors. Notes on the study in general: The study recorded 150 to 200 TCR beta chains that were cytomegalovirus-associated. Most observed TCR sequences were rare, whereas some public TCRs were detected in many donors. Subsequent analysis found a tendency for first-cohort TCR clusters to co-occur within the 120 or so validation repertoires.

The table came from immunoSEQ multiplex PCR; TCRdb's copy has only in-frame clones and leaves some out. Of under 250,000 clones in the sample, 75% to 90% were seen once. Comments on this clone: The antigen is not known.

What was sequenced was PBMCs. The receptor's source is a woman aged 18-29 years in good health and CMV-seronegative.

This CDR3 reads CASTGPNDYEQYF. In DNA form, the CDR3 reads TGTGCCAGTACCGGGCCAAATGACTACGAGCAGTACTTC. The rearrangement joins TRBV27 to TRBJ2-7; D is uncertain. The V end lost 9 bases, the J end lost 3 bases, and 15 bases lay between the germline ends. The CDR3 spans 13 residues. The V gene's germline CDR1 is MNHEY and CDR2 SMNVEV (reference sequence).